This T cell receptor beta chain was retrieved from a study of cytomegalovirus exposure and HLA in healthy donors. Study-wide background: The early release's HLA-typed donors yielded 78 million or so unique TCRs. Study conclusions and caveats: According to a later analysis, donors in an Asian-associated ancestry cluster reportedly had fewer N-insertions than the roughly 660-donor mean.

This cohort consisted of healthy bone marrow donors. The germline CDR1 and CDR2 sequences are MGHRA and YSYEKL. The CDR3 covers 16 residues. V was pared by 3 bases and J by 6 bases, with 21 bases between. Primers for the PCR totalled 60 Vbeta and 13 Jbeta. Assay used: immunoSEQ multiplex PCR; TCRdb lists only in-frame clones, some missing. Altogether 150,000 to 200,000 clones are present, more than 60% being singletons, with the ten largest covering about 3.1%. Remarks on this clone: The antigen remains unidentified.

This rearrangement joins TRBV4-1 to TRBJ2-7; maybe TRBD1 (6 bases). The specimen was PBMCs. This TCR came from a woman between 50 and 59 years old in good health and CMV-seropositive. CDR3 in amino acids: CASSHGPRGSRREQYF. CDR3 in DNA: TGCGCCAGCAGCCATGGCCCCAGGGGTTCGCGGCGCGAGCAGTACTTC.